This T cell receptor (beta chain) is from a study of T cells expressing NK-cell markers. No DNA is given; TCRdb re-called the 5' RACE reads and lists each CDR3 protein once. The repertoire table contains around 470,000 distinct CDR3 sequences. In germline, CDR1 is DFQATT, CDR2 SNEGSKA (reference sequence). There are 16 residues in the CDR3. Sequences were obtained from blood T cells: a sorted CD56 or NKG2C T cell subset, CD4+ or CD8+ T cells, or bulk PBMC T cells (not recorded which). The TCR was taken from a woman in her forties or fifties in good health. This chain joins TRBV20-1 and TRBJ1-3. The CDR3 sequence: CSARDDSRTPGNTIYF.